This T cell receptor (beta chain) derives from a study of cytomegalovirus exposure and HLA in healthy donors. Concerning this clone: Its antigen is unidentified.

General study findings and limits: Owing to their indistinguishability, certain V segments, notably TRBV6-2 and TRBV6-3, were excluded. Per a prior analysis, the majority of TCR beta V segments were productive roughly 90% or roughly 30% of the time. By HLA locus, TCR association rates varied in a later analysis, with DRB1 showing the most and HLA-C the fewest.

Germline CDR1 LNHDA, CDR2 SQIVND (reference sequence). The ends were cut back, 1 base at V and 1 base at J, with 8 bases in the middle. CDR3 length equals 15 residues. It was with 60 Vbeta and 13 Jbeta primers that the PCR ran. The table came from immunoSEQ multiplex PCR; TCRdb's copy has only in-frame clones and leaves some out. In the table there are 80,000 to 95,000 clones, approximately 86% of which are singletons. The chain combines TRBV19 with TRBJ1-5; D uncertain. The sequence came from a man under 40 in good health and CMV-seropositive. Sequenced: PBMCs. The CDR3 sequence: CASSIASRSNQPQHF. The CDR3 DNA reads TGTGCCAGTAGTATAGCGTCCAGGAGCAATCAGCCCCAGCATTTT.